The 2 T cell receptor beta chains given below trace back to one sample, sequenced in a study of blood T cells in healthy people across ages (dated by TCRdb to 2014 to 2015). The library was built by means of 5' RACE. The sample was run on an Illumina HiSeq 2500. A second 7 to 11 cycle PCR used a sample-barcoded 5' primer and a J-beta primer mix. The public reads were run again by TCRdb, first through fastp at Q25 and then through MiXCR, and only productive beta chains were kept. Merged by CDR3 protein, the rows form single entries marked with the most common genes and DNA. Present in this sample are 1.5 million to 2 million distinct CDR3 sequences, 34% of which were seen just once. The top ten clones comprise around 10% of the sample. Sequencing used blood. The receptor source for this set is a woman aged 25 to 39 in good health.

As regards this clonotype: This may come from a read error, since a much larger clone is one base off. The CDR3 nucleotides are TGTGCCAGCAGTTACGGACAGCGGAACACTGAAGCTTTCTTT. This gives the protein CASSYGQRNTEAFF. The chain couples TRBV6-5 to TRBJ1-1; weak D call: TRBD1 (6 bases). Germline lookup yields CDR1 MNHEY and CDR2 SVGAGI. The CDR3 totals 14 residues. V dropped 2 bases and J dropped 1 base, with 8 bases sitting between them.

This clonotype was seen only a few times. The chain is built from TRBV28 and TRBJ2-3; 12 bases are a match to TRBD2. The CDR3 contains 16 residues. Looked up from germline, CDR1 is MDHEN and CDR2 is SYDVKM. With 6 bases clipped from V and 3 bases from J, the junction kept 7 bases outside the gene matches. CDR3 coding DNA: TGTGCCAGCAGGACACTAGCGGGGGGAGGTACAGATACGCAGTATTTT. This translates into CASRTLAGGGTDTQYF.